The 20 T cell receptor delta chains given below trace back to one sample, sequenced in a study of gamma-delta chains in newborns, infants, children. TCRdb redid clone calling on the reads using CATT. The table shows 10,000 to 14,000 delta-chain clones, with around 8.8% occurring only once. What was sequenced was blood. Source of these receptors: a child who was a newborn, infant or young child, either healthy, febrile or measles-vaccinated (not recorded which).

CDR3 sequence (DNA): TGTGCCTGTGACACCGTTGGGGGGACCCAGTACACCGATAAACTCATCTTT. The encoded protein is CACDTVGGTQYTDKLIF. V gene TRDV2 combines with J gene TRDJ1; TRDD3 is a possible D gene (6 bases). The CDR3 is 17 residues long. CDR1 and CDR2 from the germline V gene are GEAIGNYY and EKD. Deletions cut 0 bases from V and 0 bases from J, with 16 bases between.

This clone showed up just a few times. The rearrangement uses TRDV2 and TRDJ1; 12 bases are a match to TRDD3. V shed 4 bases, J shed 7 bases, and the junction held 9 bases outside the gene matches. The germline CDR1 and CDR2 sequences are GEAIGNYY and EKD. The CDR3 length is 15 residues. CDR3 sequence: CACEYWGIQDGKLIF. The CDR3 nucleotides read TGTGCCTGTGAGTACTGGGGGATACAAGACGGTAAACTCATCTTT.

The sample holds one count of this clone. The V gene is TRDV2, the J gene TRDJ3; possible D gene TRDD3, 5 bases. The J gene, left out of TCRdb, was set here by checking the DNA against germline. Trimming removed 2 bases at V and 12 bases at J, with 22 bases between. The CDR3 is 17 residues long. In germline, CDR1 is GEAIGNYY, CDR2 EKD. For the CDR3, the DNA is TGTGCCTGTGACATCGTCTATCGGGGGGTACAAGGCCGACAGATGTTTTTC. Translated, it gives CACDIVYRGVQGRQMFF.

The chain carries TRDV1 and TRDJ1, with no clear D. The J gene, absent from TCRdb, was called here by matching the DNA to germline. This CDR3 contains 20 residues. Trimming pared 0 bases from V and 4 bases from J, leaving 27 bases between. Germline CDR1 is TSWWSYY and CDR2 is QGS. The CDR3 loop reads CALGELRTRLDQGHSDKLIF. CDR3 DNA sequence: TGTGCTCTTGGGGAACTAAGGACTCGTCTCGACCAAGGACACAGCGATAAACTCATCTTT.

J gene TRDJ1 was identified, but the V gene was not called; the D call of TRDD3 is as the table states it, not checked on the DNA. There are 20 residues in the CDR3. CDR3 nucleotide sequence: TGTGCCTGTGACACCGTCGTGAGTGGGGGATATAATCCCTACACCGATAAACTCATCTTT. Its translation is CACDTVVSGGYNPYTDKLIF.

This clone was observed a handful of times. This chain uses TRDV2 with TRDJ1; 11 bases are a match to TRDD3. J was trimmed by 2 bases and V by 2 bases; bases with no gene match: 3. This CDR3 region has 15 residues. Per germline, CDR1 GEAIGNYY and CDR2 EKD. In DNA, the CDR3 is TGTGCCTGTGACAAACTGGGGGATAATACCGATAAACTCATCTTT. Encoded protein: CACDKLGDNTDKLIF.

This clone was counted between two and nine times. V is TRDV2 and J is TRDJ1; 10 nucleotides match TRDD3. CDR3 length equals 18 residues. The germline V gene encodes CDR1 GEAIGNYY and CDR2 EKD. Trimming cost V 3 bases and J 0 bases; bases outside gene matches: 12. The CDR3 DNA reads TGTGCCTGTGACCGACTGGGGGATCCCGTGGGTTACACCGATAAACTCATCTTT. As protein: CACDRLGDPVGYTDKLIF.

Notes on this clone: Additional DNA sequences in this sample encode the identical CDR3. The chain carries TRDV2 and TRDJ1; D is undetermined. The CDR3 is 14 amino acids. Deletions cut 4 bases from V and 0 bases from J, with 11 bases between. Germline V gene data show CDR1 as GEAIGNYY and CDR2 as EKD. The chain's CDR3 is CACDRVGYTDKLIF. Here the CDR3 DNA reads TGTGCCTGTGATAGGGTCGGTTACACCGATAAACTCATCTTT.

This clone was observed a few times. The chain recombines TRDV2 with TRDJ1; possible D gene TRDD3, 5 bases. CDR3 size: 19 residues. Trimming took 3 bases from V and 4 from J, leaving 29 bases between them. The germline gives CDR1 GEAIGNYY, CDR2 EKD. The CDR3 DNA follows: TGTGCCTGTGACGTTCTGGGTGGTGAGAGGCCGGGTTTCTACGATAAACTCATCTTT. Protein product: CACDVLGGERPGFYDKLIF.

This clone was recorded a few times. V gene TRDV2 combines with J gene TRDJ1; 7 nucleotides line up with TRDD3. The V segment lost 0 bases and the J segment 0 bases; nucleotides outside the gene matches: 3. CDR3 length equals 15 residues. CDR1 is GEAIGNYY and CDR2 is EKD in the germline V gene. CDR3 nucleotides: TGTGCCTGTGACACCGTGGGGGACAACACCGATAAACTCATCTTT. This sequence encodes CACDTVGDNTDKLIF.

This clone was recorded a few times. A junction end diverges from the germline sequence, so it may reflect a read error. The gene calls are TRDV2 and TRDJ1; 9 bases agree with TRDD3. This CDR3 region has 17 residues. Germline V gene sequence: CDR1 GEAIGNYY, CDR2 EKD. CDR3 sequence reads: CACDPLLGDRSTDKHIF. In DNA, the CDR3 is TGTGCCTGTGATCCCCTCTTGGGGGATAGAAGCACCGATAAACACATCTTT.

No J gene was called, and the V gene is TRDV2; the table's TRDD3 call for D was not verified on the DNA. Per the germline V gene, CDR1 is GEAIGNYY and CDR2 is EKD. The CDR3 loop spans 17 amino acids. Here the CDR3 reads CACDPLGEFQYTDNLIF. CDR3 bases: TGTGCCTGTGACCCACTGGGGGAGTTCCAGTACACCGATAACCTCATCTTT.

A word on this clone: A single base separates this from a much larger clone, so it may be a read error. V usage is TRDV2 and J usage is TRDJ1; 10 positions match TRDD3. The J gene comes from matching the DNA to germline here; TCRdb lacks it. The length of the CDR3 is 18 residues. CDR1 and CDR2 (germline): GEAIGNYY, EKD. CDR3 protein: CACGTLLLGGYGDDKLIF. CDR3 coding DNA: TGTGCCTGTGGCACCTTGTTACTGGGGGGATACGGTGACGATAAACTCATCTTT.

As regards this clone: This could be a read error, since a much larger clone is one nucleotide away. The gene calls are TRDV2 and TRDJ1, with 10 bases fitting TRDD3. CDR1 and CDR2 (germline): GEAIGNYY, EKD. The CDR3 covers 14 residues. This CDR3 is CACDTWGIPDKLTF. The DNA of the CDR3 is TGTGCCTGTGACACCTGGGGGATACCCGATAAACTCACCTTT.

V gene TRDV2 combines with J gene TRDJ1; 11 bases agree with TRDD3. The germline CDR1 and CDR2 sequences are GEAIGNYY and EKD. V was pared by 3 bases and J by 0 bases, with 14 bases of the junction left unmatched. This CDR3 has 19 residues. CDR3 sequence (DNA): TGTGCCTGTGACTCTTTACTGGGGGATATTGGAAGAGACACCGATAAACTCATCTTT. Translating gives CACDSLLGDIGRDTDKLIF.

The chain uses TRDV2 and TRDJ1; 11 positions agree with TRDD3. TCRdb is silent on the J gene; assignment here came from matching the DNA to germline. This CDR3 has 17 amino acids. Germline V gene sequence: CDR1 GEAIGNYY, CDR2 EKD. V was pared by 3 bases and J by 2 bases, with 10 bases of the junction left unmatched. This chain's CDR3 is CACDALVLGDKTDKLIF. The CDR3 DNA sequence: TGTGCCTGTGACGCATTAGTACTGGGGGATAAGACCGATAAACTCATCTTT.

In its sample, this clone was seen a few times. V and J are TRDV2 and TRDJ1; TRDD3 agrees at 8 bases. The CDR3 sequence is 15 residues long. CDR1 and CDR2 (germline): GEAIGNYY, EKD. The J segment lost 0 bases and the V segment lost 2 bases, leaving 4 bases of the junction unmatched. The CDR3 loop is CACDRLGVNTDKLIF. CDR3 sequence (DNA): TGTGCCTGTGACAGACTGGGGGTCAACACCGATAAACTCATCTTT.

The V call is TRDV2, the J call TRDJ3; 11 bases agree with TRDD3. The CDR3 length is 19 residues. Germline CDR1 reads GEAIGNYY; CDR2 reads EKD. The trim removed 3 bases at V and 3 bases at J, leaving 9 bases unmatched. In nucleotides, the CDR3 is TGTGCCTGTGACCCCCTACATACTGGGGGATACTGGGACACCCGACAGATGTTTTTC. It yields the protein CACDPLHTGGYWDTRQMFF.

The rearrangement joins TRDV2 to TRDJ1; 10 nucleotides match TRDD3. TCRdb records no J gene; here it was assigned by comparing the DNA to germline. This CDR3 is built from 17 residues. V gave up 0 bases and J gave up 2 bases; unmatched junction bases: 8. Germline assignment: CDR1 GEAIGNYY and CDR2 EKD. CDR3 amino acids: CACDTVVRLGDTDKLIF. CDR3 coding DNA: TGTGCCTGTGACACCGTGGTGCGACTGGGGGATACCGATAAACTCATCTTT.

Notes on this clone: This could be a read error, since a much larger clone is one nucleotide away. V usage is TRDV2 and J usage is TRDJ2, with 12 nucleotides matching TRDD3. Germline matching of the DNA provided the J gene here, since TCRdb leaves it blank. The CDR3 covers 16 residues. The germline CDR1 and CDR2 sequences are GEAIGNYY and EKD. Losses at the gene ends were 3 bases for V and 2 bases for J; bases not matched to a gene: 3. DNA of the CDR3: TGTGCCTGTGACCTACTGGGGGATACCTTGACAGCACAACTCTTCTTT. Its protein is CACDLLGDTLTAQLFF.